Listed here are 10 T cell receptor beta chains from one sample, sequenced in a study of shared T cell receptors in the human thymus. TCRdb's copy holds only in-frame clones and misses some; the assay was immunoSEQ multiplex PCR. The sample yields hundreds of thousands of clones, approximately 90% seen once. The sample was also reused in another study, on human thymus T cells.

The sample was thymocytes. These receptors were taken from a boy under three years old with a congenital heart defect.

This clone was seen just once. The chain is built from TRBV6-5 and TRBJ2-7; possibly TRBD1 for D (6 bases). Looked up from germline, CDR1 is MNHEY and CDR2 is SVGAGI. This CDR3 is built from 15 residues. Between the trimmed V and J ends, which lost 6 bases and 1 base, there was a span of 16 bases. The CDR3 nucleotides are TGTGCCAGCAGCCGGGGACACCTGGGGTCCTACGAGCAGTACTTC. Its protein is CASSRGHLGSYEQYF.

The chain couples TRBV7-9 to TRBJ2-3; the match to TRBD2 covers 9 bases. CDR1 and CDR2 from the germline V gene are SEHNR and FQNEAQ (reference sequence). The CDR3 has 17 residues. With 4 bases clipped from V and 4 bases from J, the junction kept 12 bases outside the gene matches. CDR3 DNA sequence: TGTGCCAGCAGCTCTCAGGTGGGCGGGAGGGCTCCAGATACGCAGTATTTT. Translated, it gives CASSSQVGGRAPDTQYF.

The V call is TRBV13, the J call TRBJ1-2; 7 bases agree with TRBD1. CDR1 is PRHDT and CDR2 is FYEKMQ in the germline V gene (reference sequence). The length of the CDR3 is 15 residues. The V segment lost 4 bases and the J segment 4 bases; nucleotides outside the gene matches: 9. CDR3 loop: CASSYRGRWAYGYTF. The CDR3 DNA follows: TGTGCCAGCAGCTACAGGGGACGGTGGGCCTATGGCTACACCTTC.

The J gene is TRBJ2-7, the V gene TRBV6-8; D is uncertain. The CDR3 is 15 amino acids. V lost 0 bases, J lost 1 base, and 10 bases lay in between. Germline V CDR1 and CDR2: MNHGY, SAAAGT. The CDR3, as DNA: TGTGCCAGCAGTTACTCGCCCAGATCGTCCTACGAGCAGTACTTC. Translation gives CASSYSPRSSYEQYF.

V is TRBV19 and J is TRBJ2-5; TRBD2 matches 7 bases. The CDR3 is 16 amino acids. With 3 bases clipped from V and 1 base from J, the junction kept 8 bases outside the gene matches. CDR1 and CDR2 from the germline V gene are LNHDA and SQIVND (reference sequence). The DNA for the CDR3 is TGTGCCAGTAGTATCGGAGGGAGGGCAGCCCAAGAGACCCAGTACTTC. Its protein is CASSIGGRAAQETQYF.

This chain connects TRBV6-1 to TRBJ2-1; the D is unclear. Per germline, CDR1 MNHNS and CDR2 SASEGT. The CDR3 covers 14 residues. The V end lost 4 bases, the J end lost 5 bases, and 12 bases lay between the germline ends. In nucleotides, the CDR3 is TGTGCCAGCAGTGGCCCTCGAACTCACAATGAGCAGTTCTTC. Translating gives CASSGPRTHNEQFF.

The genes are TRBV5-6 and TRBJ2-2; the match to TRBD2 covers 7 bases. CDR1 is SGHDT and CDR2 is YYEEEE in the germline V gene. Germline trimming cut 4 bases from V and 2 bases from J; bases unmatched to any gene: 5. CDR3 length: 15 amino acids. CDR3 coding DNA: TGTGCCAGCAGCCAACCGGGACTAAACACCGGGGAGCTGTTTTTT. Amino acid sequence: CASSQPGLNTGELFF.

The J gene is TRBJ2-1, the V gene TRBV27; 9 bases align to TRBD2. Germline V gene sequence: CDR1 MNHEY, CDR2 SMNVEV (reference sequence). The CDR3 is 17 amino acids. V lost 2 bases and J lost 6; bases outside the gene matches: 11. As DNA, the CDR3 is TGTGCCAGCAGTTTAAAGGGAACGCGGGAGGGCCGCAATGAGCAGTTCTTC. Amino acid sequence: CASSLKGTREGRNEQFF.

V is TRBV4-2 and J is TRBJ2-1; D perhaps matches TRBD1 (6 bases). Germline CDR1 and CDR2: LGHNA and YNFKEQ. The length of the CDR3 is 15 residues. Between the trimmed V and J ends, which lost 0 bases and 6 bases, there was a span of 12 bases. This CDR3 reads CASSQEGAVGNEQFF. The CDR3, as DNA: TGTGCCAGCAGCCAAGAGGGGGCCGTGGGCAATGAGCAGTTCTTC.

The chain uses TRBV2 and TRBJ2-7; 8 bases agree with TRBD1. The CDR3 is 16 residues long. Trimming removed 6 bases from V and 1 base from J; junction bases left unmatched: 11. From germline, CDR1 is SNHLY and CDR2 FYNNEI. CDR3 residues: CASSNPPGGASYEQYF. The CDR3 DNA follows: TGTGCCAGCAGCAACCCCCCAGGGGGCGCTTCCTACGAGCAGTACTTC.